This TCR beta chain is from a study of blood T cell repertoires in COVID-19. Whole-study context: The cDNA or gDNA used as material had been derived from T cells, B-cell-depleted T cells, or PBMCs.

Generated by immunoSEQ multiplex PCR, the TCRdb table keeps only in-frame clones and is missing some. This sample has roughly 120,000 clones, with more than 80% found just once. The germline gives CDR1 MDHEN, CDR2 SYDVKM. Trimming removed 6 bases from V and 5 bases from J; junction bases left unmatched: 3. The CDR3 extends over 13 amino acids. This rearrangement joins TRBV28 to TRBJ2-7; 11 bases fit TRBD1. The receptor comes from a woman aged 45 to 65 with acute or convalescent COVID-19. Source material: peripheral blood. CDR3 protein: CASSGQGADEQYF. In nucleotides, the CDR3 is TGTGCCAGCAGCGGACAGGGGGCGGACGAGCAGTACTTC. The variable domain in full, completed from reference TRBV28 and TRBJ2-7, reads DVKVTQSSRYLVKRTGEKVFLECVQDMDHENMFWYRQDPGLGLRLIYFSYDVKMKEKGDIPEGYSVSREKKERFSLILESASTNQTSMYLCASSGQGADEQYFGPGTRLTVT.